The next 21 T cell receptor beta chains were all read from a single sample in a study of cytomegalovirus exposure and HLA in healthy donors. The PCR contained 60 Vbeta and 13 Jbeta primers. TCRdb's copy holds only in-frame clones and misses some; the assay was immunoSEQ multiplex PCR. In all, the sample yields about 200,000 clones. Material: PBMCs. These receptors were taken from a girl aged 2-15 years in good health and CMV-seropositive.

The CDR3 DNA sequence: TGTGCCAGCAGCCCCACGTTCCGGACTTCGGGAAACACTGAAGCTTTCTTT. Protein product: CASSPTFRTSGNTEAFF. J is TRBJ1-1 and V is TRBV11-3; D is unclear. The germline V and J ends were trimmed by 5 bases and 2 bases, with 21 bases remaining between them. The CDR3 sequence is 17 residues long. Germline lookup yields CDR1 SGHNT and CDR2 YENEEA.

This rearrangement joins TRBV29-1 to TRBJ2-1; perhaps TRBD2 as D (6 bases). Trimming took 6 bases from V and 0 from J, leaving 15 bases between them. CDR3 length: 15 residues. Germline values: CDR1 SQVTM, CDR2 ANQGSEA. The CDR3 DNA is TGCAGCGTCCCTCGGGACGGGAGCTCCTACAATGAGCAGTTCTTC. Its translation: CSVPRDGSSYNEQFF.

The CDR3: CASRPGQGAGGYTF. In nucleotides, the CDR3 is TGTGCCAGCAGACCGGGACAGGGGGCGGGTGGCTACACCTTC. The gene calls are TRBV25-1 and TRBJ1-2; 12 bases fit TRBD1. Germline assignment: CDR1 MGHDK and CDR2 SYGVNS. CDR3 length: 14 residues. With 6 bases clipped from V and 7 bases from J, the junction kept 6 bases outside the gene matches.

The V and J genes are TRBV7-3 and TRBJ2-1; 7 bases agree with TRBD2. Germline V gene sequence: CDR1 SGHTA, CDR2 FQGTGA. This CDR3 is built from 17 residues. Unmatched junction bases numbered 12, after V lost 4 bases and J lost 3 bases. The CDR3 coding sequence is TGTGCCAGCAGCTATCGGTCCATGAGCGGGATCTACAATGAGCAGTTCTTC. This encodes CASSYRSMSGIYNEQFF.

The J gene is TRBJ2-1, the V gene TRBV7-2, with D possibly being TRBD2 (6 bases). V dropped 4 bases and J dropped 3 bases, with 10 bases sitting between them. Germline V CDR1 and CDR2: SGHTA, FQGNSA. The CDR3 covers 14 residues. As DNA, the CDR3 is TGTGCCAGCAGCTCCCGGGACTTCTACAATGAGCAGTTCTTC. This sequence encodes CASSSRDFYNEQFF.

This CDR3 reads CASSPLAGGHQETQYF. For the CDR3, the DNA is TGTGCCAGCAGTCCACTAGCGGGAGGCCACCAAGAGACCCAGTACTTC. V is TRBV6-6 and J is TRBJ2-5, with 12 bases that match TRBD2. CDR3 length: 16 residues. After removal of 5 bases from V and 0 bases from J, the junction contained 4 bases not matched to a gene. Germline CDR1 reads MNHNY; CDR2 reads SVGAGI (reference sequence).

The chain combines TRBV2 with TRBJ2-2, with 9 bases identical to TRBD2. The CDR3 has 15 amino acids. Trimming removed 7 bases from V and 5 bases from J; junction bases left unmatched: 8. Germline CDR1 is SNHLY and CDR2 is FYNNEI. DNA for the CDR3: TGTGCCAGCACTGGAGCGGGAGGAAGGACCGGGGAGCTGTTTTTT. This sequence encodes CASTGAGGRTGELFF.

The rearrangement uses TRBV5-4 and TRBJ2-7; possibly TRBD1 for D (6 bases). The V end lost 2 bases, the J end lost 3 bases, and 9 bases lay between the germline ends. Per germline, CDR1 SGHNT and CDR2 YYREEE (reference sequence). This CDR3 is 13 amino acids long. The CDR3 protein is CASSFGTNYEQYF. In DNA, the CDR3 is TGTGCCAGCAGCTTCGGGACAAACTACGAGCAGTACTTC.

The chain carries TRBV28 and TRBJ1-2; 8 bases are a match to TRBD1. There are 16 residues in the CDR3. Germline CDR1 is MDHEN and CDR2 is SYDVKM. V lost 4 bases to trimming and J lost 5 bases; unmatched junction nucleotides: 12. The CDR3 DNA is TGTGCCAGCAGTTCCACACTCTCAGGGGGCTGGTATGGCTACACCTTC. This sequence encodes CASSSTLSGGWYGYTF.

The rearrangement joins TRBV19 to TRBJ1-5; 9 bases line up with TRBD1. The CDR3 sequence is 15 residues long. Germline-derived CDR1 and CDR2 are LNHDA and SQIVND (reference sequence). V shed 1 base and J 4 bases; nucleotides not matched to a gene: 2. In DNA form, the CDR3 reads TGTGCCAGTAGTATAGCCGGGACAGGGAATCAGCCCCAGCATTTT. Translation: CASSIAGTGNQPQHF.

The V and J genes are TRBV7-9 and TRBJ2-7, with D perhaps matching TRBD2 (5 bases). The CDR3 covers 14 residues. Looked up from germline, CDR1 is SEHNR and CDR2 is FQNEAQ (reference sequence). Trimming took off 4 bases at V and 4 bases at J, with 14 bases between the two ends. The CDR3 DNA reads TGTGCCAGCAGCTCATGGACGGGGTATTACGAGCAGTACTTC. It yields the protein CASSSWTGYYEQYF.

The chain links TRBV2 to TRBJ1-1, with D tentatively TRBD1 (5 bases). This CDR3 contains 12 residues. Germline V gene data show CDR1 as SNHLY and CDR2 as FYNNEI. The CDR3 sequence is CTRDSSNTEAFF. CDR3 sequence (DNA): TGTACACGAGACAGTTCGAACACTGAAGCTTTCTTT.

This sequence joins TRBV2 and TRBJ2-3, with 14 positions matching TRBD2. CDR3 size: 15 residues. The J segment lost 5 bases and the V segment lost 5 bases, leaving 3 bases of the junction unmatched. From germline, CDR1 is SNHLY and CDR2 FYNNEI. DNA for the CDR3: TGTGCCAGCAGTTCGGGACTAGCGGGGGTAGATACGCAGTATTTT. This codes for CASSSGLAGVDTQYF.

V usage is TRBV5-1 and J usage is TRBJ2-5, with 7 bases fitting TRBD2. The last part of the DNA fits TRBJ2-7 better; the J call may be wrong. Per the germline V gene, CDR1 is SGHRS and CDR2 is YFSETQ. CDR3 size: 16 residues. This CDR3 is CASKRAGTRTSPEQYF. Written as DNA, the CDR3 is TGCGCCAGCAAGAGAGCGGGAACAAGGACCTCCCCCGAGCAGTACTTC.

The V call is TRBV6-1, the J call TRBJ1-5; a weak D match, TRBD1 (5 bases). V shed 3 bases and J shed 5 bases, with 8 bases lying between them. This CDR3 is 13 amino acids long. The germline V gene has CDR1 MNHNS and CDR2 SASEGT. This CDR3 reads CASSDRVDQPQHF. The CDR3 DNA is TGTGCCAGCAGTGACAGGGTTGATCAGCCCCAGCATTTT.

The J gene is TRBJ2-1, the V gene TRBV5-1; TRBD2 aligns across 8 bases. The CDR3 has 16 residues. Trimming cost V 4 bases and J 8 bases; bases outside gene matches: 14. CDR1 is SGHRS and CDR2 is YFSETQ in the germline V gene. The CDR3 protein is CASSKGTSRGKDEQFF. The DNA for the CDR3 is TGCGCCAGCAGCAAGGGGACTAGTAGGGGTAAGGATGAGCAGTTCTTC.

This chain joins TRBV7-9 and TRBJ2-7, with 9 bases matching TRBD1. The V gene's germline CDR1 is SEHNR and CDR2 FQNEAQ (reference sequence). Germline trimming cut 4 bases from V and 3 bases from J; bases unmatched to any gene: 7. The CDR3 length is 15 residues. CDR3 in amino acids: CASSSTGTGNYEQYF. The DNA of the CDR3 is TGTGCCAGCAGCTCTACCGGGACAGGGAACTACGAGCAGTACTTC.

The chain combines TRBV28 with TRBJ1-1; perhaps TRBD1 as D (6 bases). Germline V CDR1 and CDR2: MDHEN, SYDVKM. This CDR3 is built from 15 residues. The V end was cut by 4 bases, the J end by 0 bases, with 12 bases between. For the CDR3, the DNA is TGTGCCAGCAGTTCATGGACAGCTATGAACACTGAAGCTTTCTTT. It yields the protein CASSSWTAMNTEAFF.

CDR3 in amino acids: CASSPTYKDTQYF. The CDR3, as DNA: TGTGCCAGCAGCCCCACTTATAAAGATACGCAGTATTTT. The genes are TRBV5-4 and TRBJ2-3; D uncertain. The CDR3 covers 13 residues. Per germline, CDR1 SGHNT and CDR2 YYREEE (reference sequence). The V and J ends lost 4 bases and 5 bases respectively, with 11 bases between them.

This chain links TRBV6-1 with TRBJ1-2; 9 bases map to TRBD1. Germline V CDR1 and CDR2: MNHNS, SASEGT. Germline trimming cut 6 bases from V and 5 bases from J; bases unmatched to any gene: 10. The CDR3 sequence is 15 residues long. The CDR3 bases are TGTGCCAGCAGCTCACAGGGGGCGGTAGGATATGGCTACACCTTC. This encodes CASSSQGAVGYGYTF.

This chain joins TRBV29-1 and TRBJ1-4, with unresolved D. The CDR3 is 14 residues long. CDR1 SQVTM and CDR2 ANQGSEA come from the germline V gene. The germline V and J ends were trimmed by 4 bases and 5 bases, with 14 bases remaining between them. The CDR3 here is CSVAVTVPNEKLFF. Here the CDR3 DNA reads TGCAGCGTTGCGGTCACGGTCCCCAATGAAAAACTGTTTTTT.